This entry lists 23 T cell receptor beta chains sequenced from one sample in a study of neurological immune-mediated disorders. TCRdb reprocessed the 5' RACE reads with MiXCR, giving one entry per CDR3 protein. The repertoire consists of fewer than 50,000 distinct CDR3 sequences, with roughly 15% occurring once and the leading ten covering roughly 3.6%. Sequenced: CD4+ T cells from blood. These receptors originate from a woman aged 55-69 years with HTLV-1-associated myelopathy (HAM/TSP).

A note on this clonotype: With a much larger clone just one base away, this may be a read error. This CDR3 is CASSASPTPAYQPQHF. The CDR3 DNA sequence: TGCGCCAGCAGCGCGTCCCCCACGCCGGCGTATCAGCCCCAGCATTTT. The chain combines TRBV23-1 with TRBJ1-5, with no clear D. Being an ORF, TRBV23-1 has a function that is uncertain. The V end lost 6 bases, the J end lost 5 bases, and 20 bases lay between the germline ends. The CDR3 is 16 residues long.

This clonotype has a count of ten or more. The V and J genes are TRBV9 and TRBJ2-5; D ambiguous. V lost 0 bases and J 2 bases, leaving 5 bases between the germline ends. The germline CDR1 and CDR2 sequences are SGDLS and YYNGEE. This CDR3 has 13 residues. This chain's CDR3 is CASSVVQQETQYF. In DNA form, the CDR3 reads TGTGCCAGCAGCGTAGTTCAGCAAGAGACCCAGTACTTC.

This clonotype was recorded many times. V is TRBV5-1 and J is TRBJ1-6; 7 bases match TRBD1. Germline CDR1 SGHRS, CDR2 YFSETQ. The trim removed 4 bases at V and 7 bases at J, leaving 11 bases unmatched. The CDR3 has 16 residues. The CDR3 region is CASSIGPGQQNSPLHF. CDR3 nucleotide sequence: TGCGCCAGCAGCATAGGACCGGGACAGCAAAATTCACCCCTCCACTTT.

This clonotype was seen repeatedly, ten times or more. The CDR3 reads CASSVTSGGPYGTQYF. The CDR3 DNA follows: TGTGCCAGCAGCGTGACTAGCGGGGGCCCCTATGGGACGCAGTATTTT. The chain is built from TRBV7-3 and TRBJ2-3; the match to TRBD2 covers 12 bases. The CDR3 is made up of 16 amino acids. Germline assignment: CDR1 SGHTA and CDR2 FQGTGA. After removal of 5 bases from V and 9 bases from J, the junction contained 12 bases not matched to a gene.

This clonotype showed up many times. The gene calls are TRBV12-3 or TRBV12-4 and TRBJ2-1; weak D call: TRBD2 (5 bases). Trimming removed 1 base from V and 8 bases from J, with 9 bases in between. This CDR3 contains 13 residues. CDR3 DNA sequence: TGTGCCAGCAGTTTAGGCCTAGCCGATGAGCAGTTCTTC. It encodes CASSLGLADEQFF.

At least ten counts were recorded for this clonotype. The rearrangement uses TRBV29-1 and TRBJ2-1, with 9 bases fitting TRBD1. The CDR3 totals 15 residues. The V and J ends lost 6 bases and 5 bases, in that order; junction bases with no gene match: 11. Germline CDR1 and CDR2: SQVTM and ANQGSEA. This CDR3 reads CSVGRDREGNNEQFF. CDR3 bases: TGCAGCGTAGGCCGGGACAGGGAGGGGAACAATGAGCAGTTCTTC.

This clonotype was found many times. The chain joins TRBV29-1 to TRBJ1-2; 7 nucleotides agree with TRBD1. CDR3 length: 14 amino acids. The V segment lost 3 bases and the J segment 6 bases; nucleotides outside the gene matches: 10. Germline CDR1 is SQVTM and CDR2 is ANQGSEA. As DNA, the CDR3 is TGCAGCGTTGAGGGGGCAGGGGGAATTGATGGCTACACCTTC. This encodes CSVEGAGGIDGYTF.

At least ten counts were recorded for this clonotype. The V gene is TRBV20-1, the J gene TRBJ2-7; D is uncertain. V lost 4 bases, J lost 2 bases, and 15 bases lay in between. The CDR3 length is 14 residues. The germline CDR1 and CDR2 sequences are DFQATT and SNEGSKA (reference sequence). The CDR3 sequence: CSANGQSDTYEQYF. CDR3 nucleotides: TGCAGTGCTAACGGGCAGTCCGACACCTACGAGCAGTACTTC.

Many counts were recorded for this clonotype. V and J are TRBV5-1 and TRBJ2-5; no firm D call. The germline V and J ends were trimmed by 0 bases and 2 bases, with 14 bases remaining between them. There are 16 residues in the CDR3. Per germline, CDR1 SGHRS and CDR2 YFSETQ. CDR3 sequence: CASSLARPNGQETQYF. CDR3 sequence (DNA): TGCGCCAGCAGCTTGGCCCGGCCCAATGGGCAAGAGACCCAGTACTTC.

This clonotype occurred many times. This sequence joins TRBV20-1 and TRBJ1-2; D is uncertain. In germline, CDR1 is DFQATT, CDR2 SNEGSKA (reference sequence). V gave up 0 bases and J gave up 12 bases, with 17 bases separating them. The CDR3 runs 13 residues. The CDR3, as DNA: TGCAGTGCTAGAGATAATAGGCGGGCATCAGACACCTTC. Translating gives CSARDNRRASDTF.

This clonotype was seen ten or more times. The rearrangement uses TRBV7-3 and TRBJ2-3; maybe TRBD1 (6 bases). Per the germline V gene, CDR1 is SGHTA and CDR2 is FQGTGA. CDR3 length equals 14 residues. Trimming took 2 bases from V and 3 from J, leaving 9 bases between them. In nucleotides, the CDR3 is TGTGCCAGCAGCTTAGGCCAGGGGACAGATACGCAGTATTTT. Translation: CASSLGQGTDTQYF.

In the case of this clonotype: At one end the junction does not follow the germline gene, possibly because of a read error. The chain links TRBV20-1 to TRBJ2-6; D possibly corresponds to TRBD1 (5 bases). Germline lookup yields CDR1 DFQATT and CDR2 SNEGSKA (reference sequence). The CDR3 spans 14 residues. The CDR3 reads CIARTNRGANVLTF. DNA of the CDR3: TGCATTGCTAGGACAAATCGTGGGGCCAACGTCCTTACTTTC.

This clonotype was counted between two and nine times. A read error may be the cause here, since a much bigger clone is one base away. The chain employs TRBV9 and TRBJ2-3; the match to TRBD2 covers 13 bases. Germline V CDR1 and CDR2: SGDLS, YYNGEE. The CDR3 spans 14 residues. As DNA, the CDR3 is TGTACCAGCAGCTCCGGGACTAGCGGGGCATCGCAGTATTTT. Amino acids: CTSSSGTSGASQYF.

This clonotype has ten or more counts. The V and J genes are TRBV20-1 and TRBJ1-5, with 9 bases that match TRBD1. Germline values: CDR1 DFQATT, CDR2 SNEGSKA (reference sequence). V dropped 1 base and J dropped 2; count of bases not matched to a gene: 3. This CDR3 is built from 15 residues. The CDR3 here is CSARGWDRGNQPQHF. The CDR3 DNA sequence: TGCAGTGCTAGAGGTTGGGACAGGGGCAATCAGCCCCAGCATTTT.

This clonotype was found many times. The J gene is TRBJ2-7, the V gene TRBV5-1; possible D gene TRBD2, 5 bases. The CDR3 is 13 amino acids. The ends were cut back, 0 bases at V and 6 bases at J, with 10 bases in the middle. CDR1 and CDR2 from the germline V gene are SGHRS and YFSETQ. The CDR3 sequence: CASSLELVGEQYF. Written as DNA, the CDR3 is TGCGCCAGCAGCTTGGAACTAGTAGGCGAGCAGTACTTC.

This clonotype was detected ten times or more. V and J are TRBV7-7 and TRBJ2-2, with a weak D call TRBD1 (5 bases). Trimming removed 4 bases from V and 4 bases from J, with 7 bases in between. Germline CDR1 and CDR2: SSHAT and FNYEAQ (reference sequence). There are 13 residues in the CDR3. This CDR3 is CASSSDSTGELFF. CDR3 nucleotides: TGTGCCAGCAGCTCTGACAGCACCGGGGAGCTGTTTTTT.

In its sample, this clonotype ranks as medium-sized (0.01 to 0.1%). This chain uses TRBV6-5 with TRBJ2-7; D possibly corresponds to TRBD1 (5 bases). Germline CDR1 reads MNHEY; CDR2 reads SVGAGI. V was cut by 2 bases and J by 3 bases, with 8 bases left in between. The CDR3 is made up of 13 amino acids. CDR3 amino acids: CASSYGALYEQYF. The CDR3 DNA is TGTGCCAGCAGTTACGGGGCCCTCTACGAGCAGTACTTC.

This clonotype was seen many times. The CDR3 here is CASRSLQSPLHF. The CDR3, as DNA: TGTGCCAGCAGAAGTCTTCAGTCACCCCTCCACTTT. This rearrangement joins TRBV6-5 to TRBJ1-6; D is ambiguous. Germline loops: CDR1 MNHEY, CDR2 SVGAGI. V dropped 6 bases and J dropped 10 bases, with 10 bases sitting between them. The CDR3 covers 12 residues.

This clonotype was counted many times. The chain combines TRBV7-2 with TRBJ2-6, with D maybe TRBD1 (5 bases). Looked up from germline, CDR1 is SGHTA and CDR2 is FQGNSA. V was clipped by 5 bases and J by 4 bases, with 15 bases between them. The CDR3 length is 16 residues. This chain's CDR3 is CASSIQGLGGANVLTF. CDR3 coding DNA: TGTGCCAGCAGCATTCAGGGATTGGGCGGGGCCAACGTCCTGACTTTC.

This clonotype was found many times. The chain couples TRBV5-6 to TRBJ2-3, with D unresolved. Trimming left V 0 bases short and J 6 bases short, with 8 bases between. This CDR3 is built from 13 residues. Germline V gene sequence: CDR1 SGHDT, CDR2 YYEEEE. CDR3 nucleotide sequence: TGTGCCAGCAGCTTGGCCCCTGATGATACGCAGTATTTT. Translating gives CASSLAPDDTQYF. Drawing the rest from reference TRBV5-6 and TRBJ2-3, the complete variable domain is DAGVTQSPTHLIKTRGQQVTLRCSPKSGHDTVSWYQQALGQGPQFIFQYYEEEERQRGNFPDRFSGHQFPNYSSELNVNALLLGDSALYLCASSLAPDDTQYFGPGTRLTVL.

This clonotype appeared many times. This rearrangement joins TRBV5-5 to TRBJ1-6; no definite D call. Germline CDR1 is SGHKS and CDR2 is YYEKEE (reference sequence). The CDR3 spans 18 residues. Between the trimmed V and J ends, which lost 2 bases and 7 bases, there was a span of 22 bases. The DNA for the CDR3 is TGTGCCAGCAGCTTCCGTATGACTATCTCGTCATCAAATTCACCCCTCCACTTT. Translating it yields CASSFRMTISSSNSPLHF.

This clonotype appeared a few times. J is TRBJ2-5 and V is TRBV20-1; 12 bases are a match to TRBD2. V lost 2 bases, J lost 0 bases, and 10 bases stayed unmatched. In germline, CDR1 is DFQATT, CDR2 SNEGSKA (reference sequence). The CDR3 totals 18 residues. This CDR3 reads CSARPLGLAGRDQETQYF. DNA for the CDR3: TGCAGTGCTAGACCGCTCGGACTAGCGGGGAGGGACCAAGAGACCCAGTACTTC.

This clonotype was found many times. The J gene is TRBJ2-3, the V gene TRBV5-1; D tentatively reads TRBD1 or TRBD2 (6 bases each). The length of the CDR3 is 14 residues. CDR1 is SGHRS, CDR2 YFSETQ, per germline. V was pared by 6 bases and J by 2 bases, with 13 bases between. CDR3 in amino acids: CASMLGGLTDTQYF. CDR3 sequence (DNA): TGCGCCAGCATGCTGGGGGGCCTCACAGATACGCAGTATTTT.